This TCR beta chain was captured in a study of cytomegalovirus exposure and HLA in healthy donors. Study-level results: Rare sequences made up most TCRs, while some public TCRs were found in many donors. A prior analysis recorded that most TCR beta V segments were productive about 90% or about 30% of the time. Later findings reportedly placed an Asian-associated ancestry cluster below the approximately 650-donor mean for N-insertions. The study designated 150 or so TCR beta chains cytomegalovirus-associated.

The PCR used 60 Vbeta and 13 Jbeta primers. TCRdb's copy holds only in-frame clones and misses some; the assay was immunoSEQ multiplex PCR. The data hold under 200,000 clones, with around 83% observed a single time. The CDR3 contains 16 residues. Germline V gives CDR1 SGHRS, CDR2 YFSETQ. After removal of 4 bases from V and 0 bases from J, the junction contained 6 bases not matched to a gene. As to this clone: The antigen remains undetermined.

This chain links TRBV5-1 with TRBJ2-1, with TRBD2 matching over 8 bases. This sequence was found in a male donor in good health and CMV-seropositive. Source material: PBMCs. The DNA of the CDR3 is TGCGCCAGCAGCAGAAGCGGGAGTTCCTCCTACAATGAGCAGTTCTTC. It is translated as CASSRSGSSSYNEQFF.